The rows below give T cell receptor beta chains drawn from one sample of a study of blood T cell repertoires in COVID-19. Clones were sequenced by immunoSEQ multiplex PCR, and TCRdb holds only the in-frame ones, with some missing. The sample shows about 200,000 clones, about 78% of them seen only once. Material: peripheral blood. These receptors were taken from a woman in her 70s with acute or convalescent COVID-19. Both conserved end residues are part of each CDR3. The D gene is left open where the match is weak. A row's size may be missing; if present it is once, few, many or a size class.

J gene,V gene,clone size,D gene,CDR3 DNA,CDR3 protein
TRBJ2-7,TRBV6-6,once,TRBD1,TGTGCCAGCAGTCTACAGGGGGCGCAAAACTACGAGCAGTACTTC,CASSLQGAQNYEQYF
TRBJ2-3,TRBV13,-,TRBD2,TGTGCCAGCAGCCTAAGAGCGGGACGGCTCACAGATACGCAGTATTTT,CASSLRAGRLTDTQYF
TRBJ2-1,TRBV9,-,TRBD2,TGTGCCAGCAGCGTAGGCTCCCCAGCGGGAGGGGTCAACAATGAGCAGTTCTTC,CASSVGSPAGGVNNEQFF
TRBJ2-3,TRBV7-2,-,TRBD2,TGTGCCAGCAGCTGGGGACTAGCGGGGGATACGCAGTATTTT,CASSWGLAGDTQYF
TRBJ2-5,TRBV10-1,-,TRBD2,TGCGCCAGCAGAGACCCGCGGACTAGCGGGAGAGAAGAGACCCAGTACTTC,CASRDPRTSGREETQYF
TRBJ2-1,TRBV4-1,once,-,TGCGCCAGCAGCCAAGGAAGCGGAGGCCTCTACAATGAGCAGTTCTTC,CASSQGSGGLYNEQFF
TRBJ2-5,TRBV25-1,-,TRBD2,TGTGCCAGCAGTGATCATAGCGGGGGCGGAGAGACCCAGTACTTC,CASSDHSGGGETQYF
TRBJ2-1,TRBV5-1,-,-,TGCGCCAGCAGCTTTGGAGACAATGAGCAGTTCTTC,CASSFGDNEQFF
TRBJ1-5,TRBV5-1,once,-,TGCGCCAGCAGCTGGGGGGGGGAGCACAATCAGCCCCAGCATTTT,CASSWGGEHNQPQHF
TRBJ2-2,TRBV29-1,many,-,TGCAGCGTTGAAACGGACTACTACACCGGGGAGCTGTTTTTT,CSVETDYYTGELFF
TRBJ2-1,TRBV18,-,TRBD2,TGTGCCAGCTCACGACTAGCGGATTACTACAATGAGCAGTTCTTC,CASSRLADYYNEQFF
TRBJ1-1,TRBV6-6,once,-,TGTGCCAGCAACAACCAAGAGAACACTGAAGCTTTCTTT,CASNNQENTEAFF
TRBJ1-1,TRBV3-1/TRBV3-2,-,-,TGTGCCAGCAGCCAAGGAGGGTGGGAAGCTTTCTTT,CASSQGGWEAFF
TRBJ2-7,TRBV19,-,TRBD2,TGTGCCAGTAGTGGGCTAGCGGGAGGGATCGACGAGCAGTACTTC,CASSGLAGGIDEQYF
TRBJ1-6,TRBV3-1/TRBV3-2,-,TRBD1,TGTGCCAGCAGCCCTGGACAGGGGGCAAAGAATTCACCCCTCCACTTT,CASSPGQGAKNSPLHF
TRBJ1-2,TRBV23-1,-,-,TGCGCCAGCAGTCAAAAAATAAGAGCTAACTATGGCTACACCTTC,CASSQKIRANYGYTF
TRBJ2-5,TRBV5-4,-,-,TGTGCCAGCAGCTTGGAAGGGGCTAGCGCAGAGACCCAGTACTTC,CASSLEGASAETQYF
TRBJ1-1,TRBV24-1,-,-,TGTGCCACCAGTGATGACAGGTTTCCTGAAGCTTTCTTT,CATSDDRFPEAFF
TRBJ1-6,TRBV2,-,TRBD1,TGTGCCAGCAGCGTGACAGGGTTCAATTCACCCCTCCACTTT,CASSVTGFNSPLHF
TRBJ1-2,TRBV9,-,TRBD1,TGTGCCAGCAGCGTAGGGGGACAGGGAGGCTATGGCTACACCTTC,CASSVGGQGGYGYTF
TRBJ2-3,TRBV7-9,many,TRBD2,TGTGCCAGCAGCTTAGCGGCTAGCGGGAGCGGATGGACAGATACGCAGTATTTT,CASSLAASGSGWTDTQYF
TRBJ2-5,TRBV19,once,TRBD1,TGTGCCACCCAAGCCGGGACAGGGGCAGAGACCCAGTACTTC,CATQAGTGAETQYF
TRBJ2-3,TRBV5-1,-,-,TGCGCCAGCAGCCTCGGAGGGACAGAAAGTCAGGATACGCAGTATTTT,CASSLGGTESQDTQYF
TRBJ2-2,TRBV19,-,TRBD1,TGTGCCAGTACCCCGGACAGGGACGCCGGGGAGCTGTTTTTT,CASTPDRDAGELFF
TRBJ2-5,TRBV5-6,-,-,TGTGCCAGCAGCACTTTCGGGGTAGAGACCCAGTACTTC,CASSTFGVETQYF
TRBJ1-6,TRBV7-6,-,-,TGTGCCAGCAGCTTAGTTTCGGGTGATTCACCCCTCCACTTT,CASSLVSGDSPLHF
TRBJ2-2,TRBV19,few,-,TGTGCCAGTAGTATAGACAGGACAAACACCGGGGAGCTGTTTTTT,CASSIDRTNTGELFF
TRBJ2-1,TRBV11-3,-,-,TGTGCCAGCAGCTTAGAGCCCGCTAGTAATGAGCAGTTCTTC,CASSLEPASNEQFF
TRBJ1-2,TRBV15,-,TRBD1,TGTGCCACCAGCAGAGATACGACAGGGGTTCACACCTTC,CATSRDTTGVHTF
TRBJ2-7,TRBV27,once,TRBD1,TGTGCCAGCAGTTTGTGGGGGCCGACAGGGGGCTACGAGCAGTACTTC,CASSLWGPTGGYEQYF
TRBJ1-3,TRBV2,-,TRBD1,TGTGCCAGCAGTCTAACGGACAGGGGCGCTGGAAACACCATATATTTT,CASSLTDRGAGNTIYF
TRBJ2-2,TRBV30,once,TRBD2,TGTGCCTGGAGACCTAGCGGGAGGCCCACCGGGGAGCTGTTTTTT,CAWRPSGRPTGELFF
TRBJ1-2,TRBV24-1,-,-,TGTGCCACCAGTGATCCGAATCAACAGGGATCCTATGGCTACACCTTC,CATSDPNQQGSYGYTF
TRBJ2-5,TRBV30,-,TRBD1,TGTGCCTGGAGTGCCCTCAAGGACAGGGGGCGAGAGACCCAGTACTTC,CAWSALKDRGRETQYF
TRBJ2-1,TRBV2,-,TRBD2,TGTGCCAGCAGTGGGGGTCTAGCGGGAGCCTACAATGAGCAGTTCTTC,CASSGGLAGAYNEQFF
TRBJ2-5,TRBV27,-,-,TGTGCCAGCAGTTTGTTCAGGGAAGGGACCCAGTACTTC,CASSLFREGTQYF
TRBJ1-6,TRBV28,-,-,TGTGCCAGCAGCGAACACACAGTGCGGGAGTCACCCCTCCACTTT,CASSEHTVRESPLHF
TRBJ2-7,TRBV5-1,-,TRBD1,TGCGCCAGCAGCTTGGAACCCACAGGGGACTACGAGCAGTACTTC,CASSLEPTGDYEQYF
TRBJ2-1,TRBV6-5,-,-,TGTGCCAGCAGTTACGTAGGACAGATATACAATGAGCAGTTCTTC,CASSYVGQIYNEQFF
TRBJ2-7,TRBV18,once,-,TGTGCCAGCTCGCCGGCAGTGTCGGGCGAGCAGTACTTC,CASSPAVSGEQYF
TRBJ1-2,TRBV3-1/TRBV3-2,-,-,TGTGCCAGCAGCCAAGCCGCGGTGGCAGCCTATGGCTACACCTTC,CASSQAAVAAYGYTF
TRBJ2-3,TRBV28,-,TRBD2,TGTGCCAGCAGTCCAGCGGGGTTTTTCGCGCAGTATTTT,CASSPAGFFAQYF
TRBJ1-6,TRBV27,-,-,TGTGCCAGCAGTTTAAGTAGCTCCTATAATTCACCCCTCCACTTT,CASSLSSSYNSPLHF
TRBJ2-5,TRBV5-1,few,TRBD2,TGCGCCAGCAGCTTGGCCCCGAGTCTAGCGGGAGGATTCCAAGAGACCCAGTACTTC,CASSLAPSLAGGFQETQYF
TRBJ2-1,TRBV9,-,TRBD2,TGTGCCAGCAGCCCGACTAGCGGGGCCTACAATGAGCAGTTCTTC,CASSPTSGAYNEQFF
TRBJ1-5,TRBV7-8,once,TRBD1,TGTGCCAGCAGCTTATCCGGGACAGGGAACAATCAGCCCCAGCATTTT,CASSLSGTGNNQPQHF
TRBJ2-1,TRBV7-3,-,TRBD1,TGTGCCAGCAGCTTATCGGTACAGGGGGCTCTTGCGTATTCGTATGAGCAGTTCTTC,CASSLSVQGALAYSYEQFF
TRBJ2-2,TRBV5-1,-,-,TGCGCCAGCAGCTTCGACAGTGCCGGGGAGCTGTTTTTT,CASSFDSAGELFF
TRBJ2-1,TRBV3-1/TRBV3-2,-,-,TGTGCCAGCAGCCAAGTCCGGGACAATGAGCAGTTCTTC,CASSQVRDNEQFF
TRBJ1-4,TRBV28,-,TRBD1,TGTGCCCTCGGACAGGGGGCGGAAGAAAAACTGTTTTTT,CALGQGAEEKLFF
TRBJ1-5,TRBV6-2/TRBV6-3,-,TRBD1,TGTGCCAGCAGTCGGACAGGTCAGGGCAATCAGCCCCAGCATTTT,CASSRTGQGNQPQHF
TRBJ2-7,TRBV11-3,-,TRBD2,TGTGCCAGCAGCTTAGGGCTAGCGGGAGCCACCCACGAGCAGTACTTC,CASSLGLAGATHEQYF
TRBJ1-5,TRBV28,-,-,TGTGCCAGCACGGGGGGGCAGGGCGTCTGGCAGCCCCAGCATTTT,CASTGGQGVWQPQHF